The 27 T cell receptor beta chains below were found in one sample sequenced in a study of T cell repertoires in cytomegalovirus infection. These receptors have no known antigen. TCRdb re-called the reads through MiXCR, storing one row per CDR3 protein. The repertoire holds 300,000 or so distinct CDR3 sequences, with 20% to 25% as singletons. The sequences come from cultured PBMCs, collected from culture after CMV antigen stimulation. The receptor set was obtained from a human donor in good health (CMV status not recorded). Some clones in this sample may be carry-over from other donors' samples.

The table lists this clonotype with a count of one. This chain joins TRBV4-1 and TRBJ1-2; perhaps TRBD1 as D (5 bases). This CDR3 region has 14 residues. Germline V gene lookup returns CDR1 MGHRA and CDR2 YSYEKL. Trimming took 4 bases from V and 4 from J, leaving 13 bases between them. The CDR3, as DNA: TGCGCCAGCAGCCTCGGGACCGCATCCTATGGCTACACCTTC. This encodes CASSLGTASYGYTF.

This chain uses TRBV19 with TRBJ1-2, with D tentatively TRBD1 (5 bases). CDR1 is LNHDA and CDR2 is SQIVND in the germline V gene (reference sequence). V dropped 10 bases and J dropped 8 bases, with 17 bases sitting between them. This CDR3 region has 12 residues. This chain's CDR3 is CATSGTRWGYTF. The CDR3 nucleotides read TGTGCCACCTCCGGGACCCGGTGGGGCTACACCTTC.

The J gene is TRBJ2-3, the V gene TRBV6-4, with 8 bases that match TRBD1. J gave up 5 bases and V 3 bases, and 7 bases lay outside the gene matches. From germline, CDR1 is MRHNA and CDR2 SNTAGT. The CDR3 has 15 amino acids. CDR3 residues: CASSDQGASKDTQYF. CDR3 bases: TGTGCCAGCAGTGATCAGGGGGCAAGTAAAGATACGCAGTATTTT.

The V and J genes are TRBV4-3 and TRBJ1-3, with D possibly TRBD1 on 6 matching bases. V lost 3 bases to trimming and J lost 4 bases, with 7 bases between them. CDR3 length: 13 amino acids. Looked up from germline, CDR1 is LGHNA and CDR2 is YSLEER. CDR3 residues: CASSQQGGNTIYF. The CDR3 bases are TGCGCCAGCAGCCAGCAGGGGGGAAACACCATATATTTT.

This rearrangement joins TRBV6-2 or TRBV6-3 to TRBJ2-1, with no clear D. Germline CDR1 reads MNHEY; CDR2 reads SVGEGT. The germline V and J ends were trimmed by 4 bases and 6 bases, with 10 bases remaining between them. CDR3 length: 13 amino acids. The CDR3 region has the DNA TGTGCCAGCAGTTGGCAATCGCTCAATGAGCAGTTCTTC. Translated, it gives CASSWQSLNEQFF.

This clonotype has only a few counts. The chain recombines TRBV6-2 or TRBV6-3 with TRBJ2-2; D call uncertain. CDR3 length equals 13 residues. The germline gives CDR1 MNHEY, CDR2 SVGEGT. Trimming left V 7 bases short and J 4 bases short, with 10 bases between. The CDR3 DNA reads as TGTGCCAGCATTCGTAGTCCCACCGGGGAGCTGTTTTTT. Translation: CASIRSPTGELFF.

This clonotype was seen at least ten times. The chain is built from TRBV6-2 or TRBV6-3 and TRBJ2-4; maybe TRBD2 (6 bases). Germline-derived CDR1 and CDR2 are MNHEY and SVGEGT. Trimming took off 6 bases at V and 0 bases at J, with 12 bases between the two ends. The CDR3 sequence is 15 residues long. The CDR3 region has the DNA TGTGCCAGCAGAGAATCGGGGGTAGCCAAAAACATTCAGTACTTC. Translating it yields CASRESGVAKNIQYF.

The chain links TRBV11-3 to TRBJ1-3, with no clear D. Trimming cost V 0 bases and J 3 bases, with 6 bases left between them. The CDR3 spans 14 residues. Per the germline V gene, CDR1 is SGHNT and CDR2 is YENEEA. This CDR3 is CASSLDENGNTIYF. CDR3 nucleotides: TGTGCCAGCAGCTTAGATGAAAATGGAAACACCATATATTTT.

This clonotype was recorded at least ten times. The chain is built from TRBV5-1 and TRBJ2-3, with D perhaps TRBD2 (5 bases). Deletions cut 3 bases from V and 2 bases from J, with 10 bases between. CDR1 is SGHRS and CDR2 is YFSETQ in the germline V gene. CDR3 size: 14 residues. The DNA of the CDR3 is TGCGCCAGCAGCTACAGCGGTTTCACAGATACGCAGTATTTT. It specifies CASSYSGFTDTQYF.

The rearrangement uses TRBV19 and TRBJ2-3; 7 bases are a match to TRBD2. Losses at the gene ends were 3 bases for V and 4 bases for J; bases not matched to a gene: 7. There are 15 residues in the CDR3. Germline assignment: CDR1 LNHDA and CDR2 SQIVND (reference sequence). This chain's CDR3 is CASSISGGIADTQYF. The CDR3 DNA reads as TGTGCCAGTAGTATTTCGGGGGGTATAGCAGATACGCAGTATTTT. The full variable domain, rest sourced from reference TRBV19 and TRBJ2-3, is DGGITQSPKYLFRKEGQNVTLSCEQNLNHDAMYWYRQDPGQGLRLIYYSQIVNDFQKGDIAEGYSVSREKKESFPLTVTSAQKNPTAFYLCASSISGGIADTQYFGPGTRLTVL.

The genes are TRBV18 and TRBJ1-1; 7 nucleotides match TRBD1. CDR3 length equals 14 residues. Trimming at V came to 5 bases and at J to 1 base, leaving 4 bases not matched to a gene. Germline lookup yields CDR1 KGHSH and CDR2 LQKENI. The CDR3 sequence is CASSEGQQNTEAFF. The DNA for the CDR3 is TGTGCCAGCTCAGAGGGACAGCAGAACACTGAAGCTTTCTTT. The whole variable domain, remainder taken from reference TRBV18 and TRBJ1-1, is NAGVMQNPRHLVRRRGQEARLRCSPMKGHSHVYWYRQLPEEGLKFMVYLQKENIIDESGMPKERFSAEFPKEGPSILRIQQVVRGDSAAYFCASSEGQQNTEAFFGQGTRLTVV.

This clonotype was seen many times. The rearrangement uses TRBV7-8 and TRBJ1-4, with 9 nucleotides matching TRBD1. The length of the CDR3 is 15 residues. The trim removed 4 bases at V and 8 bases at J, leaving 8 bases unmatched. From germline, CDR1 is SGHVS and CDR2 FQNEAQ. The CDR3 reads CASSSVDRGREKLFF. The CDR3 nucleotides read TGTGCCAGCAGCTCGGTGGACAGGGGAAGGGAAAAACTGTTTTTT.

This clonotype came up many times. This rearrangement joins TRBV7-2 to TRBJ2-7; no firm D call. The V gene's germline CDR1 is SGHTA and CDR2 FQGNSA. The germline V and J ends were trimmed by 4 bases and 5 bases, with 6 bases remaining between them. The CDR3 contains 11 residues. This chain's CDR3 is CASSSLDEQYF. In DNA form, the CDR3 reads TGTGCCAGCAGCTCTCTGGACGAGCAGTACTTC.

This chain links TRBV19 with TRBJ2-1; D call uncertain. The CDR3 has 16 residues. Germline CDR1 is LNHDA and CDR2 is SQIVND (reference sequence). Trimming removed 4 bases from V and 0 bases from J, with 13 bases in between. DNA for the CDR3: TGTGCCAGTAGTACCCGACAAACCCCCTCCTACAATGAGCAGTTCTTC. Protein product: CASSTRQTPSYNEQFF.

This clonotype turned up a few times. The chain employs TRBV10-3 and TRBJ2-3; 14 positions agree with TRBD2. Germline loops: CDR1 ENHRY, CDR2 SYGVKD. CDR3 length equals 15 residues. V shed 10 bases, J shed 2 bases, and the junction held 5 bases outside the gene matches. CDR3 bases: TGTGCCACCGGGACTAGCGGGAGCTTCACAGATACGCAGTATTTT. Its translation: CATGTSGSFTDTQYF.

This clonotype appeared a few times. The chain combines TRBV27 with TRBJ1-4; 9 bases line up with TRBD1. This CDR3 spans 16 amino acids. CDR1 MNHEY and CDR2 SMNVEV come from the germline V gene (reference sequence). With 7 bases clipped from V and 8 bases from J, the junction kept 14 bases outside the gene matches. CDR3 bases: TGTGCCAGCACCGCGTTCTCTCGACAGGGGGGCGAAAAACTGTTTTTT. Protein product: CASTAFSRQGGEKLFF.

The chain carries TRBV20-1 and TRBJ2-3; TRBD1 matches at 7 bases. J gave up 1 base and V 4 bases, and 2 bases lay outside the gene matches. Germline V lookup: CDR1 DFQATT, CDR2 SNEGSKA (reference sequence). This CDR3 is 13 amino acids long. The CDR3 is CSATQGGTDTQYF. The CDR3 DNA sequence: TGCAGTGCTACCCAGGGGGGCACAGATACGCAGTATTTT.

This chain uses TRBV12-3 or TRBV12-4 with TRBJ1-1, with a tentative D call TRBD1 (5 bases). CDR3 length: 13 amino acids. V dropped 2 bases and J dropped 11 bases, with 15 bases sitting between them. In nucleotides, the CDR3 is TGTGCCAGCAGTTTACTTGGACATTTGACGGCTTTCTTT. This encodes CASSLLGHLTAFF.

This clonotype was observed a few times. The J gene is TRBJ2-7, the V gene TRBV20-1, with a weak D call TRBD1 (7 bases). Germline-derived CDR1 and CDR2 are DFQATT and SNEGSKA (reference sequence). The V gene lost 0 bases and the J gene lost 6 bases, with 15 bases spanning the gap. The CDR3 covers 14 residues. The CDR3: CSARETGPGLEQYF. CDR3 coding DNA: TGCAGTGCTAGAGAGACAGGGCCGGGACTCGAGCAGTACTTC.

This clonotype has a handful of counts. The chain employs TRBV7-8 and TRBJ1-4; TRBD1 matches at 7 bases. In germline, CDR1 is SGHVS, CDR2 FQNEAQ. The CDR3 is 15 amino acids. With 1 base clipped from V and 8 bases from J, the junction kept 7 bases outside the gene matches. CDR3 sequence (DNA): TGTGCCAGCAGCTTAGGCGGGCAGGGGGGGGAAAAACTGTTTTTT. This encodes CASSLGGQGGEKLFF.

This clonotype has at least ten counts. This rearrangement joins TRBV4-2 to TRBJ1-2, with D maybe TRBD1 (5 bases). V was cut by 0 bases and J by 5 bases, with 16 bases left in between. The CDR3 spans 16 residues. Germline V gene data show CDR1 as LGHNA and CDR2 as YNFKEQ. The CDR3 region is CASSQETGGGSYGYTF. In DNA form, the CDR3 reads TGTGCCAGCAGCCAAGAAACGGGGGGAGGGTCATATGGCTACACCTTC.

J is TRBJ2-3 and V is TRBV19; D not resolved. V shed 7 bases and J shed 5 bases, with 19 bases lying between them. Germline loops: CDR1 LNHDA, CDR2 SQIVND (reference sequence). This CDR3 has 15 residues. CDR3 nucleotides: TGTGCCAGTACCGCCGAGCCCGGTCGGAGAGATACGCAGTATTTT. This encodes CASTAEPGRRDTQYF.

This chain links TRBV7-8 with TRBJ2-7; 7 bases align to TRBD1. The CDR3 contains 15 residues. The germline V gene encodes CDR1 SGHVS and CDR2 FQNEAQ. Unmatched junction bases numbered 8, after V lost 5 bases and J lost 1 base. For the CDR3, the DNA is TGTGCCAGCAGCCGACGCATGGGACAGTCCTACGAGCAGTACGTC. It encodes CASSRRMGQSYEQYV.

The chain is built from TRBV7-2 and TRBJ2-1, with TRBD2 matching over 12 bases. CDR1 is SGHTA and CDR2 is FQGNSA in the germline V gene. V was clipped by 8 bases and J by 5 bases; unmatched bases: 7. The CDR3 is made up of 15 amino acids. CDR3 nucleotide sequence: TGTGCCAGCGGATTACGGACTAGCGGGAACAATGAGCAGTTCTTC. As protein: CASGLRTSGNNEQFF.

This clonotype was seen more than once but under ten times. The gene calls are TRBV27 and TRBJ2-7, with 8 bases lining up with TRBD2. The CDR3 has 18 amino acids. Germline V lookup: CDR1 MNHEY, CDR2 SMNVEV (reference sequence). J lost 0 bases, V lost 6 bases, and 16 bases had no gene match. CDR3: CASRMRGSGDSTSYEQYF. The CDR3, as DNA: TGTGCCAGCAGAATGAGGGGTAGCGGGGATTCTACCTCCTACGAGCAGTACTTC.

This rearrangement joins TRBV4-1 to TRBJ1-2; D is unresolved. The CDR3 loop spans 15 amino acids. Deletions cut 1 base from V and 6 bases from J, with 15 bases between. In germline, CDR1 is MGHRA, CDR2 YSYEKL. In nucleotides, the CDR3 is TGCGCCAGCAGCCAAGTTGGGGTTTCAGGTGATGGCTACACCTTC. Its protein product is CASSQVGVSGDGYTF.

This chain uses TRBV7-4 with TRBJ2-7, with TRBD2 matching 7 bases. The CDR3 has 15 residues. V gave up 5 bases and J gave up 5 bases; unmatched junction bases: 12. The germline CDR1 and CDR2 sequences are SGHVT and SQSDAQ. The CDR3 is CASSPGGSSGHEQYF. As DNA, the CDR3 is TGTGCCAGCAGCCCCGGCGGGAGCAGCGGGCACGAGCAGTACTTC.